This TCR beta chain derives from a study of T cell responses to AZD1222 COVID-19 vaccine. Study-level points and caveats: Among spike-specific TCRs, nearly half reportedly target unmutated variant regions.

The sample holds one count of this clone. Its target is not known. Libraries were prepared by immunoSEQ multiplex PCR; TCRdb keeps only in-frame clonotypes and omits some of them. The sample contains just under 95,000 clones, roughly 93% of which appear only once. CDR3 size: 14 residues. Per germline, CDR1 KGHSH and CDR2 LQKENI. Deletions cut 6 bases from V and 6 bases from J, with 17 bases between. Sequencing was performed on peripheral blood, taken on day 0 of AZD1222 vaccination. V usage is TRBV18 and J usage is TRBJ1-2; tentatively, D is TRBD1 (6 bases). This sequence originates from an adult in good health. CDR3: CASSEQGMYHGYTF. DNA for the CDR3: TGTGCCAGCTCCGAGCAGGGGATGTATCATGGCTACACCTTC.